The text below deals with one T cell receptor (beta chain). Its matching antigen is unknown. These data are taken from a study of cytomegalovirus exposure and HLA in healthy donors. Study observations and caveats: It was reportedly the case that the classifier diagnosed cytomegalovirus status with high specificity and sensitivity. Sequencing had likely introduced a cluster of highly shared sequence variants as an artifact. The only immune exposure information that was available was CMV serostatus.

CDR1 MNHEY and CDR2 SVGAGI come from the germline V gene. The CDR3 sequence is 14 residues long. V gave up 2 bases and J gave up 3 bases; unmatched junction bases: 4. All the people who gave samples were healthy bone marrow donors. Vbeta (60) and Jbeta (13) primers were used in the PCR. Generated by immunoSEQ multiplex PCR, the TCRdb table keeps only in-frame clones and is missing some. The sample lists about 210,000 clones; almost 80% were seen once. The chain uses TRBV6-5 and TRBJ2-7, with 7 nucleotides matching TRBD1. Sequenced: PBMCs. The clonotype originates from a male donor in good health and CMV-seronegative. The CDR3 here is CASSYPRDSYEQYF. The CDR3, as DNA: TGTGCCAGCAGTTACCCTCGGGACAGCTACGAGCAGTACTTC.